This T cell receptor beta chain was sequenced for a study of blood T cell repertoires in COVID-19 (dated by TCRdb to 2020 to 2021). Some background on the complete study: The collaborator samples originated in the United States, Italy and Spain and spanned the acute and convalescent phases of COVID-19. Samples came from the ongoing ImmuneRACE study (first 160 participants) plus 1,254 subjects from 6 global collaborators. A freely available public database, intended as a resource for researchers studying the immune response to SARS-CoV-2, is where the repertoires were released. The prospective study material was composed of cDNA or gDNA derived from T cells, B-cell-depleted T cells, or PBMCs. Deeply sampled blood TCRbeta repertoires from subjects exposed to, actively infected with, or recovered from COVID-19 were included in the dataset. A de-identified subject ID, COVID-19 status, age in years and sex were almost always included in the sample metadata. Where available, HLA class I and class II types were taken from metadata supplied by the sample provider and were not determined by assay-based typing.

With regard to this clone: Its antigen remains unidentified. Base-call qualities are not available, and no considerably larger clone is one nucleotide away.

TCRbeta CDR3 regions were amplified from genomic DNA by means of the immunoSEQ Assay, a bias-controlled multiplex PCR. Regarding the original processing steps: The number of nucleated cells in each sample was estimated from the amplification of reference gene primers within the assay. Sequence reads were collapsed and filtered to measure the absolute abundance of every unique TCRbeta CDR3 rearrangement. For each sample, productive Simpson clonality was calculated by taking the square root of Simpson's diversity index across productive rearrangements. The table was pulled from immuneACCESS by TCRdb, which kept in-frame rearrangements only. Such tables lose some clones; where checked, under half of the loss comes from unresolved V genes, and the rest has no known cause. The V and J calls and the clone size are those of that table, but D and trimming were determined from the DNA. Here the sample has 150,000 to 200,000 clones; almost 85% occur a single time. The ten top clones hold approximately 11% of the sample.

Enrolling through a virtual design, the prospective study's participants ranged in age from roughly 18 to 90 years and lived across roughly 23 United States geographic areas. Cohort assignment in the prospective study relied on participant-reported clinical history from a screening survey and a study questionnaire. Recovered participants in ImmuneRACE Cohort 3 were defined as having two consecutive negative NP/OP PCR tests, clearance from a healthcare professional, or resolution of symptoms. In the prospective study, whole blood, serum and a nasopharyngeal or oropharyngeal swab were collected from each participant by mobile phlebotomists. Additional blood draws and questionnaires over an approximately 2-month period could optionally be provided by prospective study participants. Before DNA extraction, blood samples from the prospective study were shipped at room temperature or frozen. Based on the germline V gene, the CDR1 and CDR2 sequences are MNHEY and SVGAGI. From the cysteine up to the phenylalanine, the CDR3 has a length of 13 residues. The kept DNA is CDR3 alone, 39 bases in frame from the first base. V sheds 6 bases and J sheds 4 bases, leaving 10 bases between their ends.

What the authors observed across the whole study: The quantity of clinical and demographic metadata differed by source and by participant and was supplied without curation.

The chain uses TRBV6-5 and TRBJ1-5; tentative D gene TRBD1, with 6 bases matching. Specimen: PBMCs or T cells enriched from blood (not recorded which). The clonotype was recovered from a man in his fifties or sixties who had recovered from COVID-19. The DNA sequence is TGTGCCAGCAGAGAGACAGGTAATCAGCCCCAGCATTTT. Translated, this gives CASRETGNQPQHF.